Below, 21 T cell receptor beta chains from the same sample are listed, as sequenced in a study of blood T cell repertoires in COVID-19. Produced via immunoSEQ multiplex PCR; TCRdb's table is partial and in-frame only. The table has fewer than 450,000 clones, around 89% seen once. Sequenced input: PBMCs or T cells enriched from blood (not recorded which). These TCRs come from a woman between 18 and 30 years old who had recovered from COVID-19.

The gene calls are TRBV29-1 and TRBJ1-1; the match to TRBD1 covers 7 bases. Trimming removed 6 bases from V and 5 bases from J; junction bases left unmatched: 9. The CDR3 has 13 residues. Germline V gene lookup returns CDR1 SQVTM and CDR2 ANQGSEA. CDR3 bases: TGCAGCGTAGTTGACAGGGATGAAACTGAAGCTTTCTTT. Translation gives CSVVDRDETEAFF.

The rearrangement links TRBV6-5 to TRBJ1-1, with TRBD1 matching 7 bases. CDR3 length: 14 amino acids. Germline CDR1 MNHEY, CDR2 SVGAGI. After removal of 4 bases from V and 4 bases from J, the junction contained 6 bases not matched to a gene. The CDR3 DNA reads TGTGCCAGCAGTTCACCAGGGGGGAGCACTGAAGCTTTCTTT. Protein product: CASSSPGGSTEAFF.

CDR3 loop: CASSVEGARNTEAFF. The DNA of the CDR3 is TGTGCCAGCAGCGTAGAGGGGGCGAGGAACACTGAAGCTTTCTTT. The rearrangement joins TRBV9 to TRBJ1-1; 7 bases agree with TRBD1. V was pared by 0 bases and J by 1 base, with 3 bases of the junction left unmatched. CDR1 is SGDLS, CDR2 YYNGEE, per germline. This CDR3 has 15 residues. The variable domain in full, with the rest retrieved from reference TRBV9 and TRBJ1-1, is DSGVTQTPKHLITATGQRVTLRCSPRSGDLSVYWYQQSLDQGLQFLIQYYNGEERAKGNILERFSAQQFPDLHSELNLSSLELGDSALYFCASSVEGARNTEAFFGQGTRLTVV.

This chain uses TRBV3-1 (or the pseudogene TRBV3-2) with TRBJ2-7; 10 bases align to TRBD1. The CDR3 has 14 amino acids. Germline V gene sequence: CDR1 LGHDT, CDR2 YNNKEL (reference sequence). The junction had 4 bases not matched to a gene; V was cut back by 4 bases and J by 4 bases. As DNA, the CDR3 is TGTGCCAGCAGCCGACAGGGGGCTATGTACGAGCAGTACTTC. It is translated as CASSRQGAMYEQYF.

This clone has only one observation. CDR3 loop: CSTGDRGGIEAFF. CDR3 in DNA: TGCAGCACGGGGGACAGGGGTGGTATTGAAGCTTTCTTT. The gene calls are TRBV29-1 and TRBJ1-1; TRBD1 agrees at 10 bases. Germline lookup yields CDR1 SQVTM and CDR2 ANQGSEA. V shed 8 bases, J shed 7 bases, and the junction held 10 bases outside the gene matches. This CDR3 has 13 amino acids.

V and J are TRBV7-2 and TRBJ2-2, with 8 bases that match TRBD1. V was clipped by 5 bases and J by 7 bases; unmatched bases: 12. CDR1 SGHTA and CDR2 FQGNSA come from the germline V gene. This CDR3 region has 16 residues. CDR3 amino acids: CASSNVPGQGGGELFF. Written as DNA, the CDR3 is TGTGCCAGCAGCAACGTCCCCGGACAGGGCGGCGGGGAGCTGTTTTTT.

V gene TRBV27 combines with J gene TRBJ2-4; D may be TRBD2 (5 bases). V was clipped by 5 bases and J by 0 bases, with 14 bases between them. Germline V gene data show CDR1 as MNHEY and CDR2 as SMNVEV (reference sequence). The length of the CDR3 is 16 residues. DNA for the CDR3: TGTGCCAGCAGTGGCGCGGGTCCCCTAGCCAAAAACATTCAGTACTTC. Encoded protein: CASSGAGPLAKNIQYF.

The J gene is TRBJ2-7, the V gene TRBV29-1; D is undetermined. Germline V gene sequence: CDR1 SQVTM, CDR2 ANQGSEA. The CDR3 sequence is 11 residues long. Trimming removed 5 bases from V and 1 base from J, with 6 bases in between. The CDR3 DNA is TGCAGCGTTAGAGAATCCTACGAGCAGTACTTC. This encodes CSVRESYEQYF.

V usage is TRBV27 and J usage is TRBJ2-3; unclear D gene. Deletions cut 5 bases from V and 5 bases from J, with 11 bases between. Per the germline V gene, CDR1 is MNHEY and CDR2 is SMNVEV (reference sequence). The CDR3 runs to 13 residues. As DNA, the CDR3 is TGTGCCAGCAGTGCTCTAGATGGAGATACGCAGTATTTT. Translation: CASSALDGDTQYF.

The chain couples TRBV11-2 to TRBJ2-1; possible D gene TRBD2, 7 bases. The CDR3 runs to 13 residues. Trimming pared 3 bases from V and 8 bases from J, leaving 11 bases between. Germline CDR1 reads SGHAT; CDR2 reads FQNNGV. CDR3 nucleotides: TGTGCCAGCAGCTTTGCGGGGGCGTATGAGCAGTTCTTC. It is translated as CASSFAGAYEQFF.

This chain links TRBV30 with TRBJ1-2, with D possibly being TRBD1 (6 bases). Trimming stripped 3 bases from V and 4 bases from J, with 9 bases between. CDR1 and CDR2 from the germline V gene are GTSNPN and SVGIG (reference sequence). The CDR3 loop spans 12 amino acids. CDR3 nucleotide sequence: TGTGCCTGGAGCACAGGGCCCTATGGCTACACCTTC. This codes for CAWSTGPYGYTF.

The chain carries TRBV28 and TRBJ2-1; 8 bases match TRBD2. Trimming cost V 8 bases and J 7 bases; bases outside gene matches: 16. The CDR3 length is 16 residues. Germline loops: CDR1 MDHEN, CDR2 SYDVKM. CDR3 residues: CASYPFGGAGGNEQFF. Here the CDR3 DNA reads TGTGCCAGCTACCCCTTCGGGGGGGCAGGAGGTAATGAGCAGTTCTTC.

This chain connects TRBV11-3 to TRBJ2-1, with TRBD2 as a possible D gene (6 bases). This CDR3 region has 15 residues. V was shortened by 0 bases and J by 4 bases, with 10 bases between the two germline ends. Germline assignment: CDR1 SGHNT and CDR2 YENEEA. As DNA, the CDR3 is TGTGCCAGCAGCTTAGAGTCGGGAGAGTACAATGAGCAGTTCTTC. The encoded protein is CASSLESGEYNEQFF.

The chain links TRBV7-6 to TRBJ1-5; tentatively, D is TRBD1 (6 bases). The germline V gene encodes CDR1 SGHVS and CDR2 FNYEAQ. Deletions cut 5 bases from V and 8 bases from J, with 16 bases between. This CDR3 is 14 amino acids long. The CDR3 spells CASSLDRTAEPQHF. The CDR3, as DNA: TGTGCCAGCAGCCTCGACAGGACCGCGGAGCCCCAGCATTTT.

This clone showed up just once. V and J are TRBV6-5 and TRBJ1-1, with TRBD1 matching over 7 bases. The germline gives CDR1 MNHEY, CDR2 SVGAGI. This CDR3 contains 14 residues. J was trimmed by 10 bases and V by 0 bases; bases with no gene match: 8. CDR3 sequence (DNA): TGTGCCAGCAGTTACTCGACAGGGATATGGGGAGCTTTCTTT. It specifies CASSYSTGIWGAFF.

The chain uses TRBV5-5 and TRBJ1-1; TRBD1 is a possible D gene (6 bases). This CDR3 has 14 residues. Trimming removed 4 bases from V and 3 bases from J, with 13 bases in between. CDR1 is SGHKS and CDR2 is YYEKEE in the germline V gene (reference sequence). CDR3 coding DNA: TGTGCCAGCAGCCTGGACCCAGGGGACACTGAAGCTTTCTTT. Protein sequence: CASSLDPGDTEAFF. The whole variable domain, remainder taken from reference TRBV5-5 and TRBJ1-1, is DAGVTQSPTHLIKTRGQQVTLRCSPISGHKSVSWYQQVLGQGPQFIFQYYEKEERGRGNFPDRFSARQFPNYSSELNVNALLLGDSALYLCASSLDPGDTEAFFGQGTRLTVV.

The chain links TRBV4-3 to TRBJ1-5; 8 bases are shared with TRBD1. The CDR3 runs 16 residues. Germline V gene sequence: CDR1 LGHNA, CDR2 YSLEER. The V gene end was trimmed by 0 bases and the J gene end by 6 bases; junction bases not matched to a gene: 7. The CDR3 reads CASSQDTGQGIQPQHF. The CDR3, as DNA: TGCGCCAGCAGCCAAGATACTGGACAGGGAATTCAGCCCCAGCATTTT.

V and J are TRBV6-5 and TRBJ1-5; 7 bases line up with TRBD1. Germline V CDR1 and CDR2: MNHEY, SVGAGI. CDR3 length equals 15 residues. Trimming removed 0 bases from V and 7 bases from J; junction bases left unmatched: 6. The DNA for the CDR3 is TGTGCCAGCAGTTACTCCTGGGACAGACAACAGCCCCAGCATTTT. It translates to CASSYSWDRQQPQHF.

The chain couples TRBV7-2 to TRBJ1-3, with TRBD1 identical over 9 bases. V dropped 3 bases and J dropped 0; count of bases not matched to a gene: 6. The CDR3 consists of 17 residues. Germline CDR1 reads SGHTA; CDR2 reads FQGNSA. CDR3 residues: CASSFKTGGGSGNTIYF. CDR3 coding DNA: TGTGCCAGCAGCTTTAAGACAGGGGGAGGCTCTGGAAACACCATATATTTT.

The chain links TRBV5-1 to TRBJ2-6, with TRBD1 matching 10 bases. Trimming took 1 base from V and 4 from J; bases not matched to a gene: 5. The CDR3 sequence is 17 residues long. In germline, CDR1 is SGHRS, CDR2 YFSETQ. The CDR3 is CASSLRQGAVGANVLTF. CDR3 in DNA: TGCGCCAGCAGCTTGCGACAGGGGGCGGTAGGGGCCAACGTCCTGACTTTC.

The chain employs TRBV9 and TRBJ1-1, with D unresolved. V shed 4 bases and J shed 0 bases, with 7 bases lying between them. This CDR3 is 13 amino acids long. The germline CDR1 and CDR2 sequences are SGDLS and YYNGEE. The CDR3 bases are TGTGCCAGCAGCATGTTAATGAACACTGAAGCTTTCTTT. Amino acids: CASSMLMNTEAFF.